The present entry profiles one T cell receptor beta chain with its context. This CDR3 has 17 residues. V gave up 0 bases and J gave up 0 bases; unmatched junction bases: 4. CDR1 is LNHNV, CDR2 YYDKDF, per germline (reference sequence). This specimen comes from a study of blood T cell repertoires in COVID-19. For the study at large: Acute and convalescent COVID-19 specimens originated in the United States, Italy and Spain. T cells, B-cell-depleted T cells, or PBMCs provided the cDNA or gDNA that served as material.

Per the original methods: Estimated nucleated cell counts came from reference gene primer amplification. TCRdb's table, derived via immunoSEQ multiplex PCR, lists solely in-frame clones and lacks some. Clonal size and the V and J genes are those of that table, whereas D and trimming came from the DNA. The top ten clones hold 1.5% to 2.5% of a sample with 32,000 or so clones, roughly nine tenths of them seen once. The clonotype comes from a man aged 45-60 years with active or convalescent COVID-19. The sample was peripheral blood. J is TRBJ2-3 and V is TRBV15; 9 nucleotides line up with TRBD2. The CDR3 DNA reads TGTGCCACCAGCAGAGACGCCCTAGCGGGAAGCACAGATACGCAGTATTTT. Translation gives CATSRDALAGSTDTQYF. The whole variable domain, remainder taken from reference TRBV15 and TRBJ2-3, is DAMVIQNPRYQVTQFGKPVTLSCSQTLNHNVMYWYQQKSSQAPKLLFHYYDKDFNNEADTPDNFQSRRPNTSFCFLDIRSPGLGDTAMYLCATSRDALAGSTDTQYFGPGTRLTVL.